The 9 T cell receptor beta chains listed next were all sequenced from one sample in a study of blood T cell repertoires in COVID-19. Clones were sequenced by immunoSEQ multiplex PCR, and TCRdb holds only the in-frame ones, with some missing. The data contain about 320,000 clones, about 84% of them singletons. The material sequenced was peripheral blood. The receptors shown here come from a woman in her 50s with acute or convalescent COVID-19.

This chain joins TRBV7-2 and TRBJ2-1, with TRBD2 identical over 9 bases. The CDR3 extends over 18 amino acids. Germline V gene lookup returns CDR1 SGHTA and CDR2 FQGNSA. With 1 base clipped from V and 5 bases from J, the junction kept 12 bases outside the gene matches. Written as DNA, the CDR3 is TGTGCCAGCAGCTTAGGAACGGGCGGCGGGAGGGTGAACAATGAGCAGTTCTTC. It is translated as CASSLGTGGGRVNNEQFF.

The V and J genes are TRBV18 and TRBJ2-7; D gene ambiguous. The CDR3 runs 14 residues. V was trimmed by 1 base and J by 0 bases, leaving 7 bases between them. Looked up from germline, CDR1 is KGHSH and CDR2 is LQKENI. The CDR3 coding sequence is TGTGCCAGCTCACCACGCGCCGACTCCTACGAGCAGTACTTC. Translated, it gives CASSPRADSYEQYF.

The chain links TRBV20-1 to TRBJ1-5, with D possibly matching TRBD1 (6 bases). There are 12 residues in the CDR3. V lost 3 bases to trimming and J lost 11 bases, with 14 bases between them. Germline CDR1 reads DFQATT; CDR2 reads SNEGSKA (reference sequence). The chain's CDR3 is CSASGGNRAQHF. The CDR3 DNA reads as TGCAGTGCTAGTGGGGGTAACAGGGCCCAGCATTTT.

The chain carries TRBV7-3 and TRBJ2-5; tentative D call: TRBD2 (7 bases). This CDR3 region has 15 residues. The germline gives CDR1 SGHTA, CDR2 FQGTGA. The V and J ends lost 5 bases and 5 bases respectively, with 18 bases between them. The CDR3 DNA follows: TGTGCCAGCAGCCCCCGGGGGGCGGGGGCGGAGACCCAGTACTTC. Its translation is CASSPRGAGAETQYF.

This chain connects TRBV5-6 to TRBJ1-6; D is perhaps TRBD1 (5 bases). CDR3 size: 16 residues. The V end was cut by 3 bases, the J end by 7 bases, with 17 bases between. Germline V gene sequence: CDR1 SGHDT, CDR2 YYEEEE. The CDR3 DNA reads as TGTGCCAGCAGCTATGGTTGGGGACGGGGGAATTCACCCCTCCACTTT. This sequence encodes CASSYGWGRGNSPLHF.

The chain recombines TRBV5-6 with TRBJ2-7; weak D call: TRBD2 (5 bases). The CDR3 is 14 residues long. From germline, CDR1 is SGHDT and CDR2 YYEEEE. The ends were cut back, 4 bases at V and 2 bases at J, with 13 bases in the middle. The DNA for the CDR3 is TGTGCCAGCAGCCCGAGGGCTTCACCCTACGAGCAGTACTTC. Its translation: CASSPRASPYEQYF.

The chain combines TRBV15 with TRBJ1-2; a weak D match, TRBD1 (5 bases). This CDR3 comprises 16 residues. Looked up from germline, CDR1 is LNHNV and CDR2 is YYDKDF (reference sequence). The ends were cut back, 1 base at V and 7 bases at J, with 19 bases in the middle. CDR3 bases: TGTGCCACCAGCAGAGGGGTGGCGGCGGGGGAGTCTGGCTACACCTTC. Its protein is CATSRGVAAGESGYTF.

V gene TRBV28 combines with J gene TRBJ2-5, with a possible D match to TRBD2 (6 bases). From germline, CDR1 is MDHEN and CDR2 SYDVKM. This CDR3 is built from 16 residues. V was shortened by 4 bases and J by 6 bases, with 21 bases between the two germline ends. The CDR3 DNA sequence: TGTGCCAGCAGTTGGAGGGCAGTAAGCCTGACAAAGACCCAGTACTTC. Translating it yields CASSWRAVSLTKTQYF.

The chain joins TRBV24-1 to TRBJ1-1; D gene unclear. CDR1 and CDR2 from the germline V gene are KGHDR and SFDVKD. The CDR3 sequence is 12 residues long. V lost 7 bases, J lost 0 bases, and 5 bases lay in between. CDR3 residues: CATRYMNTEAFF. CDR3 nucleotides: TGTGCCACCAGATACATGAACACTGAAGCTTTCTTT.